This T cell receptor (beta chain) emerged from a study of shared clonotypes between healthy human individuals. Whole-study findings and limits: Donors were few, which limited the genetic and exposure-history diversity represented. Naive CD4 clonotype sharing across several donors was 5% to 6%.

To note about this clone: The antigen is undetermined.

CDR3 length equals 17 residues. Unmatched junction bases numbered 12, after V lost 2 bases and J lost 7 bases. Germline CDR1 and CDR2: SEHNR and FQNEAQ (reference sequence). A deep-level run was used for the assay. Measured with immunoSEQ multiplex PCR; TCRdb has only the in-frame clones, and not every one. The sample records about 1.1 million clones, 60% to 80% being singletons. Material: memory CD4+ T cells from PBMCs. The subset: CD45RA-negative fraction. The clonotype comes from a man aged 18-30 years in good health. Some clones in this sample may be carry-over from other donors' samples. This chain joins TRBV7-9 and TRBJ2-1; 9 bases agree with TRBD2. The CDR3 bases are TGTGCCAGCAGCTTACCCTTTAGACTAGCGGTAGGTAATGAGCAGTTCTTC. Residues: CASSLPFRLAVGNEQFF.